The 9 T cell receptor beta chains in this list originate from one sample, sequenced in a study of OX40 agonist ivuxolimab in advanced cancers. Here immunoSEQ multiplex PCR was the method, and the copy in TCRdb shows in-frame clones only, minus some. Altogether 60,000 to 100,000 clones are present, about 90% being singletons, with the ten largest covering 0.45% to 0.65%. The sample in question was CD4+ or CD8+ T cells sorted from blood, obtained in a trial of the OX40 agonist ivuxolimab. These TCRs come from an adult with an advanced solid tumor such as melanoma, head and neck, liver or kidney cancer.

In nucleotides, the CDR3 is TGCGCCAGCAGCTTACCGACAGGGGGCGCAGACACCGGGGAGCTGTTTTTT. It codes for CASSLPTGGADTGELFF. V is TRBV5-1 and J is TRBJ2-2; 10 bases are a match to TRBD1. The CDR3 runs to 17 residues. Trimming cost V 2 bases and J 3 bases; bases outside gene matches: 7. CDR1 is SGHRS, CDR2 YFSETQ, per germline.

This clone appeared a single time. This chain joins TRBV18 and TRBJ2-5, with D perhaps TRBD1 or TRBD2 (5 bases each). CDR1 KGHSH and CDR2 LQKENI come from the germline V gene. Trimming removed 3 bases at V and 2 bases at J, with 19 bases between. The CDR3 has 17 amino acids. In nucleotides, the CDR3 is TGTGCCAGCTCACCGGCTCGGGACGGAGGACATCAAGAGACCCAGTACTTC. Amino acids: CASSPARDGGHQETQYF.

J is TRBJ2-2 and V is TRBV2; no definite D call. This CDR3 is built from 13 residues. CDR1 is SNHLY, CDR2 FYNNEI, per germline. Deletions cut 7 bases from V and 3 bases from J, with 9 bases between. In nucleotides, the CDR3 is TGTGCCAGCAATCAAGATTACACCGGGGAGCTGTTTTTT. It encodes CASNQDYTGELFF.

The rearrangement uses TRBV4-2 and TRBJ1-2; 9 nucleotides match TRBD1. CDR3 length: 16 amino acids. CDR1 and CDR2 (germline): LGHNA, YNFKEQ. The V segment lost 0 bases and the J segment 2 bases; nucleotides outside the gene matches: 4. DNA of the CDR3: TGTGCCAGCAGCCAAGATATAGGACAGGGGAACTATGGCTACACCTTC. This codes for CASSQDIGQGNYGYTF.

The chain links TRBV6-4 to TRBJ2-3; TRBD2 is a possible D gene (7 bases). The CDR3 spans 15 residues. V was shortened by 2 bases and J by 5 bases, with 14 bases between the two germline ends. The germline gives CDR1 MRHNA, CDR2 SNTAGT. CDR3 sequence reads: CASSDRGAGEDTQYF. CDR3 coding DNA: TGTGCCAGCAGTGACCGGGGGGCGGGAGAAGATACGCAGTATTTT.

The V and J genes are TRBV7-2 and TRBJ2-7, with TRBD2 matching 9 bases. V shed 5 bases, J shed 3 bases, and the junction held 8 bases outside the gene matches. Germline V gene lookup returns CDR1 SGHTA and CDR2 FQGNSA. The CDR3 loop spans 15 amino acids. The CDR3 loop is CASSLSSGRDYEQYF. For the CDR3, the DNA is TGTGCCAGCAGCCTGAGTAGCGGGAGAGACTACGAGCAGTACTTC.

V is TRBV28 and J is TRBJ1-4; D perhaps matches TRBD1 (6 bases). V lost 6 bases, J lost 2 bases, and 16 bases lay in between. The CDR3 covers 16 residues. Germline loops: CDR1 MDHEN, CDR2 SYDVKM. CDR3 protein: CASSPGWQGTNEKLFF. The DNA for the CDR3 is TGTGCCAGCAGCCCAGGGTGGCAGGGGACTAATGAAAAACTGTTTTTT.

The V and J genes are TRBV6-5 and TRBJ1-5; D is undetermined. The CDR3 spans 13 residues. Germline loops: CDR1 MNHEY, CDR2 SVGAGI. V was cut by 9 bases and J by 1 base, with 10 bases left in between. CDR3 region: CASTDPSNQPQHF. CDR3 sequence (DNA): TGTGCCAGTACCGACCCGAGCAATCAGCCCCAGCATTTT.

CDR3 amino acids: CATSRDVGNQPQHF. The CDR3 DNA sequence: TGTGCCACCAGCAGAGATGTCGGGAATCAGCCCCAGCATTTT. The chain joins TRBV15 to TRBJ1-5; D remains ambiguous. The V end was cut by 0 bases, the J end by 4 bases, with 7 bases between. Germline V gives CDR1 LNHNV, CDR2 YYDKDF (reference sequence). This CDR3 contains 14 residues. The full variable domain, in which reference TRBV15 and TRBJ1-5 provide the parts outside the CDR3, is DAMVIQNPRYQVTQFGKPVTLSCSQTLNHNVMYWYQQKSSQAPKLLFHYYDKDFNNEADTPDNFQSRRPNTSFCFLDIRSPGLGDTAMYLCATSRDVGNQPQHFGDGTRLSIL.